The clone carrying this T cell receptor (beta chain) was counted a few times. The record originates from a study of patients and donors after allogeneic stem cell transplantation. V was cut by 6 bases and J by 12 bases, with 20 bases left in between. The germline V gene has CDR1 SEHNR and CDR2 FQNEAQ (reference sequence). This CDR3 region has 13 residues. TCRdb reanalysed the RT-PCR reads using MiXCR and keeps one entry per CDR3 protein. The table shows about 960,000 distinct CDR3 sequences, with more than 15% occurring only once. The sequenced sample consisted of blood, either unsorted or a sorted T cell fraction (not recorded which). The rearrangement joins TRBV7-9 to TRBJ1-1; no definite D call. This TCR came from a human donor who was either an allogeneic HSCT recipient or a stem cell or donor lymphocyte infusion donor (not recorded which). It is not recorded whose cells these are; they may come from a transplant donor. This CDR3 reads CASSRDTTQITFF. CDR3 bases: TGTGCCAGCAGTCGCGACACGACACAGATTACTTTCTTT.